These T cell receptor beta chains were read from a single sample in a study of CD8+ T cells in alopecia areata. TCRdb's table, derived via immunoSEQ multiplex PCR, lists solely in-frame clones and lacks some. The sample lists roughly 100,000 clones, roughly three fifths occurring once. The sequencing here drew on CD8+ T cells sorted from blood, taken at approximately week 60, from a patient treated with tofacitinib. These TCRs come from a human donor with alopecia areata. Each CDR3 is given with its conserved first and last residue. A D gene is named only where the DNA matches it firmly. The size entry is marked missing in some rows and otherwise reads once, few, many or a size class.

d_call cdr3_length clone_size j_call v_call cdr3_aa cdr3_nt
. 12 . TRBJ2-5 TRBV13 CASSSYQETQYF TGTGCCAGCAGCTCCTATCAAGAGACCCAGTACTTC
. 14 . TRBJ2-7 TRBV7-9 CASSPSQDSYEQYF TGTGCCAGCAGTCCTTCACAGGACTCCTACGAGCAGTACTTC
. 16 few TRBJ2-5 TRBV7-2 CASSGDGEIPWATQYF TGTGCCAGCAGCGGAGACGGGGAAATCCCGTGGGCGACCCAGTACTTC
. 14 . TRBJ2-1 TRBV15 CATSRSTGGHEQFF TGTGCCACCAGCCGCTCGACAGGCGGGCATGAGCAGTTCTTC
TRBD1 12 . TRBJ2-7 TRBV5-4 CASMDRGNEQYF TGTGCCAGCATGGACAGGGGCAACGAGCAGTACTTC
. 11 once TRBJ2-5 TRBV20-1 CSATGWETQYF TGCAGTGCTACAGGGTGGGAGACCCAGTACTTC
. 11 few TRBJ1-2 TRBV6-6 CASREGVGYTF TGTGCCAGCAGGGAAGGGGTTGGCTACACCTTC
. 17 . TRBJ2-3 TRBV5-1 CASSLVGGHGSTDTQYF TGCGCCAGCAGCTTGGTGGGGGGACACGGGTCCACAGATACGCAGTATTTT
TRBD2 12 . TRBJ2-1 TRBV9 CASSAGGVEQFF TGTGCCAGCAGTGCCGGGGGGGTTGAGCAGTTCTTC
. 12 . TRBJ2-7 TRBV29-1 CSVARNAYEQYF TGCAGCGTTGCCAGGAACGCCTACGAGCAGTACTTC
. 14 . TRBJ2-1 TRBV5-6 CASSLRFRYNEQFF TGTGCCAGCAGCTTGAGGTTTAGGTACAATGAGCAGTTCTTC
. 13 few TRBJ2-2 TRBV4-2 CASRERTAGELFF TGTGCCAGCAGAGAAAGGACCGCCGGGGAGCTGTTTTTT
TRBD2 15 . TRBJ2-3 TRBV29-1 CSVVMRGGREDTQYF TGCAGCGTTGTGATGCGGGGGGGCCGTGAAGATACGCAGTATTTT
. 15 . TRBJ1-1 TRBV25-1 CASRVDGGVDTEAFF TGTGCCAGCAGGGTGGACGGTGGCGTTGACACTGAAGCTTTCTTT
. 12 few TRBJ1-2 TRBV5-1 CASSLNGGGYTF TGCGCCAGCAGTTTGAATGGCGGTGGCTACACCTTC
. 16 . TRBJ2-5 TRBV13 CASSSANEGPRETQYF TGTGCCAGCAGCTCGGCCAATGAGGGTCCCCGAGAGACCCAGTACTTC
TRBD1 14 . TRBJ2-7 TRBV27 CASSQDRGSDEQYF TGTGCCAGCAGTCAGGACAGGGGGTCGGACGAGCAGTACTTC
. 13 . TRBJ2-5 TRBV5-6 CASSPEVAETQYF TGTGCCAGCAGCCCGGAGGTAGCGGAGACCCAGTACTTC
. 17 . TRBJ2-1 TRBV2 CASSEALPQGLYNEQFF TGTGCCAGCAGTGAAGCGCTTCCGCAGGGCCTCTACAATGAGCAGTTCTTC
TRBD1 13 few TRBJ1-1 TRBV29-1 CSVEQGDRTEAFF TGCAGCGTTGAACAGGGGGATCGCACTGAAGCTTTCTTT
. 12 . TRBJ2-5 TRBV13 CASSLEGETQYF TGTGCCAGCAGCTTAGAGGGGGAGACCCAGTACTTC
. 15 . TRBJ1-4 TRBV15 CATSRDLASNEKLFF TGTGCCACCAGCAGAGATTTAGCCTCTAATGAAAAACTGTTTTTT
. 12 . TRBJ1-1 TRBV10-3 CAISERNTEAFF TGTGCCATCAGTGAACGAAACACTGAAGCTTTCTTT
. 15 . TRBJ2-1 TRBV7-9 CASSLGSEKNNEQFF TGTGCCAGCAGCTTAGGGTCGGAGAAAAACAATGAGCAGTTCTTC
TRBD1 15 once TRBJ1-5 TRBV4-2 CASSHGTGGNQPQHF TGTGCCAGCAGCCACGGGACAGGGGGCAATCAGCCCCAGCATTTT
. 13 . TRBJ2-7 TRBV5-6 CASSRGRSYEQYF TGTGCCAGCAGCCGGGGACGGAGCTACGAGCAGTACTTC
. 13 . TRBJ1-1 TRBV7-8 CASSYTTSPEAFF TGTGCCAGCAGCTATACCACTTCCCCTGAAGCTTTCTTT
TRBD1 14 . TRBJ1-1 TRBV7-9 CASTPGTGDTEAFF TGTGCCAGCACCCCTGGGACAGGGGACACTGAAGCTTTCTTT
. 14 . TRBJ1-6 TRBV4-1 CASSQAGSNSPLHF TGCGCCAGCAGCCAAGCAGGGTCTAATTCACCCCTCCACTTT
TRBD1 11 . TRBJ1-1 TRBV6-1 CALLRDSEAFF TGTGCCCTCCTCCGGGACAGCGAAGCTTTCTTT
. 14 . TRBJ2-3 TRBV2 CASSEVAPQDTQYF TGTGCCAGCAGTGAAGTCGCCCCCCAGGATACGCAGTATTTT
TRBD1 13 . TRBJ2-7 TRBV7-8 CASSQGTAYEQYF TGTGCCAGCAGCCAGGGGACAGCCTACGAGCAGTACTTC
. 12 . TRBJ2-1 TRBV5-6 CASSFGNNEQFF TGTGCCAGCAGCTTCGGGAACAATGAGCAGTTCTTC